These 24 T cell receptor beta chains share one sample of origin, sequenced in a study of response to subunit inactivated influenza vaccine. TCRdb reanalysed the RT-PCR reads using MiXCR and keeps one entry per CDR3 protein. Among fewer than 400,000 distinct CDR3 sequences listed, 20% to 25% were seen once. The sample consisted of PBMCs from blood, taken approximately 20 months after vaccination. These receptors came from a man aged 50 to 75 who received an inactivated influenza vaccine.

In its sample, this clonotype was seen a few times. The genes are TRBV10-3 and TRBJ1-2; no firm D call. This CDR3 has 13 amino acids. The germline V gene encodes CDR1 ENHRY and CDR2 SYGVKD. With 2 bases removed from V and 6 bases from J, the gap between germline ends came to 10 bases. CDR3: CAISEGRVNGYTF. CDR3 bases: TGTGCCATCAGTGAGGGAAGGGTGAATGGCTACACCTTC.

This clonotype was detected only a few times. The V gene is TRBV7-9, the J gene TRBJ1-2; the D is unclear. V was trimmed by 8 bases and J by 2 bases, leaving 18 bases between them. The germline CDR1 and CDR2 sequences are SEHNR and FQNEAQ (reference sequence). CDR3 size: 15 residues. The CDR3 sequence: CASPLALPPNYGYTF. CDR3 coding DNA: TGTGCCAGCCCCCTGGCACTGCCTCCAAACTATGGCTACACCTTC.

This clonotype was counted ten times or more. The CDR3 DNA is TGTGCCAGCAGTTTGAGGACAGGTAGCAATCAGCCCCAGCATTTT. The encoded protein is CASSLRTGSNQPQHF. This chain links TRBV12-3 or TRBV12-4 with TRBJ1-5; 7 nucleotides agree with TRBD1. This CDR3 is built from 15 residues. The V gene end was trimmed by 3 bases and the J gene end by 0 bases; junction bases not matched to a gene: 2.

The chain couples TRBV3-1 to TRBJ1-6; maybe TRBD1 (6 bases). From germline, CDR1 is LGHDT and CDR2 YNNKEL (reference sequence). The CDR3 contains 14 residues. V dropped 0 bases and J dropped 13 bases, with 13 bases sitting between them. The CDR3 sequence: CASSQDLGGPPLHF. CDR3 DNA sequence: TGTGCCAGCAGCCAAGATCTAGGGGGGCCCCCCCTCCACTTT. Looking up the rest from reference TRBV3-1 and TRBJ1-6 gives the full variable domain: DTAVSQTPKYLVTQMGNDKSIKCEQNLGHDTMYWYKQDSKKFLKIMFSYNNKELIINETVPNRFSPKSPDKAHLNLHINSLELGDSAVYFCASSQDLGGPPLHFGNGTRLTVT.

The chain uses TRBV11-2 and TRBJ2-3; 11 bases fit TRBD2. Germline lookup yields CDR1 SGHAT and CDR2 FQNNGV. This CDR3 has 20 residues. V lost 2 bases, J lost 0 bases, and 13 bases stayed unmatched. CDR3 nucleotide sequence: TGTGCCAGCAGCTTATATCTAACCGGGACTAGCGGATTTAGCACAGATACGCAGTATTTT. The encoded protein is CASSLYLTGTSGFSTDTQYF.

This clonotype has more than one count but fewer than ten. The J gene is TRBJ1-2, the V gene TRBV7-2; TRBD1 aligns across 9 bases. The CDR3 consists of 15 residues. Unmatched junction bases numbered 11, after V lost 5 bases and J lost 7 bases. Germline V CDR1 and CDR2: SGHTA, FQGNSA. As DNA, the CDR3 is TGTGCCAGCAGCGCGAACACAGGGGGCGCCGGTGGCTACACCTTC. Its protein is CASSANTGGAGGYTF.

This chain links TRBV20-1 with TRBJ2-3, with 7 positions matching TRBD1. V shed 4 bases, J shed 8 bases, and the junction held 12 bases outside the gene matches. Germline CDR1 DFQATT, CDR2 SNEGSKA (reference sequence). This CDR3 has 14 amino acids. The CDR3 region is CSAIPGQSTGTQYF. The CDR3 bases are TGCAGTGCTATCCCGGGACAGAGCACCGGTACGCAGTATTTT.

This chain joins TRBV14 and TRBJ2-4, with 11 nucleotides matching TRBD2. The CDR3 has 17 amino acids. Trimming at V came to 2 bases and at J to 2 bases, leaving 5 bases not matched to a gene. Germline CDR1 SGHDN, CDR2 FVKESK. CDR3 bases: TGTGCCAGCAGCCAATTAGCGGGAGGGAATTCCAAAAACATTCAGTACTTC. Translating gives CASSQLAGGNSKNIQYF.

J is TRBJ1-1 and V is TRBV29-1; D remains ambiguous. CDR3 length equals 12 residues. V was pared by 4 bases and J by 5 bases, with 11 bases between. Germline V CDR1 and CDR2: SQVTM, ANQGSEA. CDR3 sequence (DNA): TGCAGCGTTGTGGGTGAGGCAACTGAAGCTTTCTTT. This codes for CSVVGEATEAFF.

This clonotype was counted between two and nine times. The chain has TRBV18 and TRBJ2-2; 13 bases align to TRBD2. CDR1 is KGHSH and CDR2 is LQKENI in the germline V gene. This CDR3 spans 16 amino acids. V was clipped by 1 base and J by 5 bases; unmatched bases: 1. CDR3 residues: CASSPLGLAGTGELFF. The CDR3 bases are TGTGCCAGCTCACCACTGGGACTAGCGGGAACCGGGGAGCTGTTTTTT.

V and J are TRBV28 and TRBJ2-7; 13 nucleotides match TRBD2. V lost 6 bases, J lost 5 bases, and 7 bases stayed unmatched. The CDR3 runs to 15 residues. Germline V gene lookup returns CDR1 MDHEN and CDR2 SYDVKM. In nucleotides, the CDR3 is TGTGCCAGCAGAGAGAGGACTAGCGGGAGAGACGAGCAGTACTTC. Protein: CASRERTSGRDEQYF.

J is TRBJ2-5 and V is TRBV7-2; D uncertain. V lost 0 bases, J lost 2 bases, and 7 bases lay in between. The CDR3 covers 14 residues. Germline CDR1 is SGHTA and CDR2 is FQGNSA. The CDR3 DNA sequence: TGTGCCAGCAGCTTAGCGCTGACTCAAGAGACCCAGTACTTC. It translates to CASSLALTQETQYF.

The chain uses TRBV28 and TRBJ1-1, with TRBD1 matching 9 bases. Germline V gene sequence: CDR1 MDHEN, CDR2 SYDVKM. The CDR3 extends over 17 amino acids. V was pared by 5 bases and J by 1 base, with 11 bases of the junction left unmatched. The CDR3 region has the DNA TGTGCCAGCAGTCCAAGGGGACAGGGTATCTCGAACACTGAAGCTTTCTTT. It codes for CASSPRGQGISNTEAFF.

The sample holds a few counts of this clonotype. The chain combines TRBV19 with TRBJ1-6; no clear D gene. Trimming shortened V by 6 bases and J by 13 bases, and 13 bases separated the two germline ends. The CDR3 runs 12 residues. Per the germline V gene, CDR1 is LNHDA and CDR2 is SQIVND (reference sequence). The CDR3 loop is CASSREGLPLHF. The CDR3 coding sequence is TGTGCCAGTAGCAGAGAGGGCCTTCCCCTCCACTTT.

This clonotype was counted many times. The J gene is TRBJ1-4, the V gene TRBV13; D not certain. Germline CDR1 PRHDT, CDR2 FYEKMQ (reference sequence). V was clipped by 0 bases and J by 6 bases, with 2 bases between them. The CDR3 contains 12 residues. The DNA of the CDR3 is TGTGCCAGCAGCTTAGGTTATGAAAAACTGTTTTTT. Its translation: CASSLGYEKLFF.

This clonotype came up a few times. The CDR3 loop is CASSQATGEYTIYF. CDR3 sequence (DNA): TGCGCCAGCAGCCAAGCCACAGGGGAATACACCATATATTTT. The rearrangement joins TRBV4-3 to TRBJ1-3; 7 bases line up with TRBD1. Germline V gene sequence: CDR1 LGHNA, CDR2 YSLEER. The CDR3 contains 14 residues. After removal of 1 base from V and 8 bases from J, the junction contained 5 bases not matched to a gene.

This clonotype was counted a few times. The chain links TRBV6-1 to TRBJ2-3, with D maybe TRBD2 (6 bases). The CDR3 is made up of 20 amino acids. The germline gives CDR1 MNHNS, CDR2 SASEGT. V was pared by 4 bases and J by 6 bases, with 32 bases between. Here the CDR3 reads CASSGRDLKRSGFPWDTQYF. In DNA, the CDR3 is TGTGCCAGCAGTGGAAGGGACCTCAAAAGGAGCGGGTTTCCCTGGGATACGCAGTATTTT.

This clonotype was detected only a few times. Here the CDR3 reads CASSVGGTQETQYF. The CDR3 nucleotides read TGTGCCAGCAGCGTAGGGGGGACTCAAGAGACCCAGTACTTC. This chain joins TRBV9 and TRBJ2-5; perhaps TRBD2 as D (6 bases). The CDR3 has 14 residues. V was pared by 0 bases and J by 2 bases, with 8 bases between. Looked up from germline, CDR1 is SGDLS and CDR2 is YYNGEE.

The chain links TRBV11-1 to TRBJ2-2, with 9 bases lining up with TRBD1. The CDR3 covers 18 residues. Trimming at V came to 5 bases and at J to 4 bases, leaving 14 bases not matched to a gene. Germline loops: CDR1 SGHAT, CDR2 FQDESV (reference sequence). The CDR3 DNA sequence: TGTGCCAGCAGCACCCCCTTGAGGACAGGGGAGGTCACCGGGGAGCTGTTTTTT. It encodes CASSTPLRTGEVTGELFF.

This clonotype came up a few times. This chain joins TRBV20-1 and TRBJ1-6; D ambiguous. The CDR3 extends over 9 amino acids. The germline V gene encodes CDR1 DFQATT and CDR2 SNEGSKA (reference sequence). V was cut by 0 bases and J by 13 bases, with 1 base left in between. This CDR3 is CSARDPLHF. CDR3 coding DNA: TGCAGTGCTAGAGATCCCCTCCACTTT.

This clonotype was picked up many times. CDR3 sequence: CTQRQGGKRGYTF. The CDR3 DNA is TGCACGCAACGACAGGGGGGCAAAAGGGGCTACACCTTC. The rearrangement joins TRBV20-1 to TRBJ1-2, with 9 bases fitting TRBD1. The CDR3 has 13 amino acids. Per the germline V gene, CDR1 is DFQATT and CDR2 is SNEGSKA (reference sequence).

The rearrangement links TRBV19 to TRBJ1-6; D is perhaps TRBD1 (5 bases). The V gene lost 9 bases and the J gene lost 8 bases, with 17 bases spanning the gap. Germline CDR1 reads LNHDA; CDR2 reads SQIVND (reference sequence). The CDR3 consists of 14 residues. CDR3 residues: CASRRDGGYSPLHF. The CDR3 bases are TGTGCCAGCAGACGGGACGGGGGGTATTCACCCCTCCACTTT.

The gene calls are TRBV7-9 and TRBJ1-1; D not resolved. Deletions cut 6 bases from V and 1 base from J, with 12 bases between. Germline lookup yields CDR1 SEHNR and CDR2 FQNEAQ (reference sequence). This CDR3 contains 14 residues. The CDR3 DNA sequence: TGTGCCAGCAGTACCGGGCAGAAGAACACTGAAGCTTTCTTT. Its protein is CASSTGQKNTEAFF.

This clonotype occurred a few times. The rearrangement joins TRBV12-3 or TRBV12-4 to TRBJ2-3, with D tentatively TRBD1 (6 bases). V lost 7 bases to trimming and J lost 2 bases, with 13 bases between them. The CDR3 extends over 14 amino acids. CDR3 sequence: CASKLGADTDTQYF. In nucleotides, the CDR3 is TGTGCCAGCAAATTGGGGGCGGACACAGATACGCAGTATTTT.